The rows below give T cell receptor beta chains drawn from one sample of a study of blood T cell repertoires in COVID-19. Here immunoSEQ multiplex PCR was the method, and the copy in TCRdb shows in-frame clones only, minus some. Of about 24,000 clones listed, about 89% are singletons. Input material: peripheral blood. These receptors all stem from a human donor with active COVID-19. The donor label of this sample is uncertain. The CDR3 runs from the conserved cysteine through the conserved F or W. Fields, in order: V gene, J gene, clone size, D gene, CDR3 protein, CDR3 DNA. The D gene is left open where the match is weak. Some rows have no size entry. The others give once, few or many, or a class for an expanded clone.

>TRBV6-5|TRBJ1-1|-|-
CASSYRTEATEAFF
TGTGCCAGCAGTTACAGAACGGAGGCCACTGAAGCTTTCTTT
>TRBV7-3|TRBJ1-6|-|TRBD1
CASSLKPRTGGLGNSPLHF
TGTGCCAGCAGCTTAAAACCCCGTACAGGGGGCTTGGGTAATTCACCCCTCCACTTT
>TRBV6-5|TRBJ1-2|-|TRBD1
CASRVGTGYGYTF
TGTGCCAGCAGGGTGGGGACAGGCTACGGCTACACCTTC
>TRBV5-1|TRBJ1-3|few|-
CASSLEVRAGNTIYF
TGCGCCAGCAGCTTGGAAGTCAGGGCTGGAAACACCATATATTTT
>TRBV20-1|TRBJ1-1|-|TRBD1
CSASDKGGIFTEAFF
TGCAGTGCTAGTGATAAAGGGGGCATCTTCACTGAAGCTTTCTTT
>TRBV3-1/TRBV3-2|TRBJ2-7|once|-
CASSDGLYEQYF
TGTGCCAGCAGCGACGGACTGTACGAGCAGTACTTC
>TRBV4-3|TRBJ2-2|few|TRBD2
CASSQAAGGPNTGELFF
TGCGCCAGCAGCCAAGCAGCGGGAGGGCCGAACACCGGGGAGCTGTTTTTT
>TRBV2|TRBJ2-7|once|TRBD1
CASSEVYRGTGGTLYEQYF
TGTGCCAGCAGTGAAGTTTATAGGGGGACAGGGGGGACCTTGTACGAGCAGTACTTC
>TRBV19|TRBJ2-2|-|TRBD1
CASSIDREGSGELFF
TGTGCCAGTAGTATCGACAGGGAAGGTTCCGGGGAGCTGTTTTTT
>TRBV10-3|TRBJ2-7|-|TRBD2
CAISESLAGHYEQYF
TGTGCCATCAGTGAGTCTTTAGCGGGGCACTACGAGCAGTACTTC
>TRBV7-2|TRBJ1-2|-|-
CASSQQGRNKEVGYTF
TGTGCCAGCAGCCAACAGGGTCGGAACAAGGAAGTAGGCTACACCTTC
>TRBV19|TRBJ1-2|-|-
CASTLAAQYYGYTF
TGTGCCAGTACCCTCGCGGCGCAGTACTATGGCTACACCTTC
>TRBV12-3/TRBV12-4|TRBJ1-2|-|TRBD1
CASSLQGGYGYTF
TGTGCCAGCAGTTTACAGGGGGGCTATGGCTACACCTTC
>TRBV6-6|TRBJ1-3|-|TRBD1
CASRTTGRNTIYF
TGTGCCAGCAGAACGACAGGGAGGAACACCATATATTTT
>TRBV5-1|TRBJ2-3|-|TRBD2
CASSKDGTKSTDTQYF
TGCGCCAGCAGCAAGGATGGGACTAAAAGCACAGATACGCAGTATTTT
>TRBV13|TRBJ1-1|-|-
CASNLGRSQGITEAFF
TGTGCCAGCAACTTGGGTCGGTCCCAGGGGATCACTGAAGCTTTCTTT
>TRBV19|TRBJ1-4|-|TRBD1
CASIGTAREKLFF
TGTGCCAGTATTGGGACAGCCAGGGAAAAACTGTTTTTT
>TRBV9|TRBJ2-7|-|-
CASSVDPGQTQGEQYF
TGTGCCAGCAGCGTAGATCCCGGTCAGACCCAGGGAGAGCAGTACTTC
>TRBV28|TRBJ2-4|-|-
CASTPGLAKNIQYF
TGTGCCAGCACTCCGGGACTGGCCAAAAACATTCAGTACTTC
>TRBV6-6|TRBJ1-2|-|-
CASSPGEYGYTF
TGTGCCAGCAGTCCTGGGGAGTATGGCTACACCTTC
>TRBV2|TRBJ2-7|-|-
CASSDSQLGEQYF
TGTGCCAGCAGTGATAGCCAATTGGGCGAGCAGTACTTC
>TRBV3-1/TRBV3-2|TRBJ2-7|once|-
CASSLHYEQYF
TGTGCCAGCAGCCTTCACTACGAGCAGTACTTC
>TRBV5-1|TRBJ2-1|-|-
CASSLLAAEEQFF
TGCGCCAGCAGCTTGTTGGCGGCCGAGGAGCAGTTCTTC
>TRBV5-4|TRBJ2-1|-|-
CASTPVEGSYNEQFF
TGTGCCAGCACCCCCGTCGAGGGTTCCTACAATGAGCAGTTCTTC
>TRBV6-5|TRBJ1-2|medium-sized|-
CASSAGASYGYTF
TGTGCCAGCTCGGCGGGGGCTAGCTATGGCTACACCTTC
>TRBV4-3|TRBJ2-7|-|TRBD2
CASSQDLGLAGGEQYF
TGCGCCAGCAGCCAAGATCTAGGGCTAGCGGGCGGCGAGCAGTACTTC
>TRBV5-4|TRBJ2-5|once|-
CASSLQYRQETQYF
TGTGCCAGCAGCTTGCAGTACCGCCAAGAGACCCAGTACTTC
>TRBV4-1|TRBJ1-5|-|-
CASSTSLPQGIGNQPQHF
TGCGCCAGCAGCACCTCCCTACCGCAGGGGATCGGCAATCAGCCCCAGCATTTT
>TRBV19|TRBJ2-1|once|-
CASSIARGTYNEQFF
TGTGCCAGTAGTATAGCTCGGGGAACCTACAATGAGCAGTTCTTC